The 14 T cell receptor beta chains reported below all come from one sample, sequenced in a study of identical twins. One entry per CDR3 protein results from TCRdb running MiXCR on the 5' RACE reads. The sample carries around 960,000 distinct CDR3 sequences, about 12% recorded once. This same sample was also part of a study on yellow fever vaccine responses in identical twins.

The sample taken for sequencing was PBMCs. These receptor sequences come from a woman younger than 30 in good health.

A few counts support this clonotype. V is TRBV2 and J is TRBJ2-3; D might be TRBD2 (6 bases). V lost 4 bases, J lost 2 bases, and 13 bases lay in between. Germline values: CDR1 SNHLY, CDR2 FYNNEI. This CDR3 comprises 15 residues. CDR3 bases: TGTGCCAGCAGTGTGGAGGGAGCGCTCACAGATACGCAGTATTTT. It translates to CASSVEGALTDTQYF.

This clonotype was seen a handful of times. V and J are TRBV24-1 and TRBJ2-3; D unresolved. The germline CDR1 and CDR2 sequences are KGHDR and SFDVKD. Trimming took off 4 bases at V and 2 bases at J, with 9 bases between the two ends. The CDR3 is 14 residues long. In DNA form, the CDR3 reads TGTGCCACCAGTGACCGGGTGTCCACAGATACGCAGTATTTT. It specifies CATSDRVSTDTQYF.

This clonotype was counted between two and nine times. This chain links TRBV24-1 with TRBJ2-1; 10 bases line up with TRBD2. Germline-derived CDR1 and CDR2 are KGHDR and SFDVKD. This CDR3 comprises 16 residues. Trimming removed 3 bases from V and 2 bases from J; junction bases left unmatched: 3. The CDR3 coding sequence is TGTGCCACCAGTGATAGGACTAGCGGACCCTACAATGAGCAGTTCTTC. It codes for CATSDRTSGPYNEQFF.

The genes are TRBV15 and TRBJ2-1, with no clear D. This CDR3 region has 16 residues. Per the germline V gene, CDR1 is LNHNV and CDR2 is YYDKDF (reference sequence). V gave up 2 bases and J gave up 8 bases, with 19 bases separating them. The CDR3 region has the DNA TGTGCCACCAGCAGAACCCCAGGAACCACCCCTTATGAGCAGTTCTTC. This codes for CATSRTPGTTPYEQFF.

This clonotype was observed a few times. The rearrangement uses TRBV12-3 or TRBV12-4 and TRBJ2-7; no firm D call. The V gene lost 0 bases and the J gene lost 3 bases, with 9 bases spanning the gap. This CDR3 spans 14 amino acids. The CDR3 is CASSLAQNFYEQYF. CDR3 DNA: TGTGCCAGCAGTTTAGCGCAAAATTTCTACGAGCAGTACTTC.

This clonotype was picked up a small number of times. This sequence joins TRBV20-1 and TRBJ2-5, with 10 bases matching TRBD1. The CDR3 runs 15 residues. Germline CDR1 is DFQATT and CDR2 is SNEGSKA (reference sequence). V gave up 1 base and J gave up 5 bases; unmatched junction bases: 7. The CDR3 is CSARAGTGVGETQYF. The CDR3 DNA is TGCAGTGCTAGAGCAGGGACAGGGGTTGGTGAGACCCAGTACTTC.

This clonotype was counted between two and nine times. CDR3 amino acids: CASSQGTAYSNQPQHF. The CDR3 region has the DNA TGTGCCAGCAGCCAAGGGACGGCTTATAGCAATCAGCCCCAGCATTTT. V and J are TRBV12-3 or TRBV12-4 and TRBJ1-5; tentative D call: TRBD1 (5 bases). Trimming pared 6 bases from V and 0 bases from J, leaving 15 bases between. The CDR3 sequence is 16 residues long.

This clonotype turned up a few times. The CDR3 reads CASSHAGVFVEQFF. CDR3 bases: TGCGCCAGCAGCCACGCGGGAGTTTTCGTTGAGCAGTTCTTC. The genes are TRBV4-1 and TRBJ2-1; 7 bases are a match to TRBD2. Looked up from germline, CDR1 is MGHRA and CDR2 is YSYEKL. Trimming took 3 bases from V and 9 from J; bases not matched to a gene: 8. The CDR3 is 14 amino acids.

On this clonotype itself: A clone one base away is much larger, so this may be a read error. This chain links TRBV3-1 with TRBJ2-3; D might be TRBD1 (6 bases). V lost 5 bases to trimming and J lost 4 bases, with 13 bases between them. Germline CDR1 is LGHDT and CDR2 is YNNKEL (reference sequence). The CDR3 length is 14 residues. This CDR3 is CASSTGTSPDTQYF. For the CDR3, the DNA is TGTGCCAGCAGCACCGGGACATCCCCAGATACGCAGTATTTT.

This clonotype was detected only a few times. The chain combines TRBV5-1 with TRBJ2-5, with TRBD2 as a possible D gene (5 bases). The CDR3 runs 14 residues. Germline V gene data show CDR1 as SGHRS and CDR2 as YFSETQ. V was shortened by 0 bases and J by 6 bases, with 12 bases between the two germline ends. The CDR3 DNA reads as TGCGCCAGCAGCTTGGTGGCAGAGCGGAAGACCCAGTACTTC. This translates into CASSLVAERKTQYF.

A single count supports this clonotype. The CDR3 DNA reads TGTGCCAGCAGCCCCCTTACTAGCGGGAGTAATGAGCAGTACTTC. Amino acid sequence: CASSPLTSGSNEQYF. The V gene is TRBV11-3, the J gene TRBJ2-7; 11 positions agree with TRBD2. The CDR3 runs 15 residues. Germline values: CDR1 SGHNT, CDR2 YENEEA. The J segment lost 7 bases and the V segment lost 5 bases, leaving 10 bases of the junction unmatched.

This clonotype was observed a few times. The V and J genes are TRBV12-3 or TRBV12-4 and TRBJ2-1; 11 bases are shared with TRBD2. The CDR3 loop spans 17 amino acids. V trimming: 5 bases; J trimming: 3 bases; junction bases outside the gene matches: 9. CDR3 DNA sequence: TGTGCCAGCAGTCACGCTCAACTAGCGGGGGTCTACAATGAGCAGTTCTTC. Translation: CASSHAQLAGVYNEQFF.

The rearrangement links TRBV7-8 to TRBJ2-7; D not certain. The V end lost 1 base, the J end lost 3 bases, and 13 bases lay between the germline ends. CDR1 and CDR2 (germline): SGHVS, FQNEAQ. The CDR3 extends over 15 amino acids. The CDR3 is CASSLGGGLIYEQYF. CDR3 DNA sequence: TGTGCCAGCAGCTTAGGGGGTGGTCTTATCTACGAGCAGTACTTC.

This clonotype was recorded at least ten times. The CDR3 DNA reads TGTGCCAGCAGTTTGGGGTCCGATGAAAAACTGTTTTTT. Amino acids: CASSLGSDEKLFF. The chain carries TRBV12-3 or TRBV12-4 and TRBJ1-4; D is undetermined. Trimming removed 3 bases at V and 6 bases at J, with 8 bases between. The CDR3 length is 13 residues.